The clone carrying this T cell receptor (beta chain) was detected ten times or more. The sample originates from a study of T cells after yellow fever vaccination. V dropped 2 bases and J dropped 5 bases, with 10 bases sitting between them. Looked up from germline, CDR1 is SGHTA and CDR2 is FQGNSA. The CDR3 runs 14 residues. TCRdb analysed the 5' RACE reads with MiXCR anew, one entry per CDR3 protein. The table includes 450,000 to 600,000 distinct CDR3 sequences, around 17% detected once. The sequence was obtained from a man between 18 and 29 years old who received the YFV17D yellow fever vaccine. The source was PBMCs, collected about 5 days after the first yellow fever vaccination. The genes are TRBV7-2 and TRBJ2-1, with D possibly TRBD2 on 6 matching bases. The CDR3 sequence: CASSLSGGNNEQFF. The CDR3 DNA reads TGTGCCAGCAGCTTATCCGGGGGTAACAATGAGCAGTTCTTC.